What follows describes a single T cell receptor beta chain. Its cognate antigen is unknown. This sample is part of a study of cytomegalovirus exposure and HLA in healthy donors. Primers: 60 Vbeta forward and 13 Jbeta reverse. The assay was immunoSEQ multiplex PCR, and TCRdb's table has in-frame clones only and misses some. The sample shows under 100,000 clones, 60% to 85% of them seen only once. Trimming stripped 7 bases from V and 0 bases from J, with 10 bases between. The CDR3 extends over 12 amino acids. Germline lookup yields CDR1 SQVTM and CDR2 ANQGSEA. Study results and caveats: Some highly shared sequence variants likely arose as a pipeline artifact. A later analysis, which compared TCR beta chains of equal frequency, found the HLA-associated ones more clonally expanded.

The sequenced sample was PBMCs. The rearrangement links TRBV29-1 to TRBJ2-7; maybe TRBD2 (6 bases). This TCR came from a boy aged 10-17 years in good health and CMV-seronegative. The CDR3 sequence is CSALADSYEQYF. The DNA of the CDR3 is TGCAGCGCATTAGCGGACTCCTACGAGCAGTACTTC.